This T cell receptor (beta chain) derives from a study of blood T cell repertoires in COVID-19. Study-level background: The origin of the acute and convalescent COVID-19 samples was the United States, Italy and Spain.

Original data processing: The authors estimated nucleated cell counts from reference gene primer amplification. Measured with immunoSEQ multiplex PCR; TCRdb has only the in-frame clones, and not every one. V and J calls and clone size are as listed in that table; D and trimming were resolved from the DNA. This table has some 170,000 clones, over 80% appearing once. The receptor was isolated from a woman in her sixties who had recovered from COVID-19. The sample consisted of peripheral blood.

The CDR3 region is CASTPPRTGMADTQYF. The DNA for the CDR3 is TGCGCCAGCACCCCTCCCCGGACAGGGATGGCAGATACGCAGTATTTT. J is TRBJ2-3 and V is TRBV5-1, with TRBD1 identical over 8 bases. This CDR3 spans 16 amino acids. Germline loops: CDR1 SGHRS, CDR2 YFSETQ. Losses at the gene ends were 6 bases for V and 4 bases for J; bases not matched to a gene: 13.